A single sample gave rise to the 27 T cell receptor beta chains below, sequenced in a study of regulatory T cells in long-lasting Graves disease. TCR beta libraries were built with iRepertoire HTBI primers and Arm-PCR of CDR3 regions. TCRdb called the multiplex PCR reads again in MiXCR, with one record for every CDR3 protein. The table lists about 470,000 distinct CDR3 sequences, more than 12% of them singletons. As to time point: newly diagnosed GD, antithyroid drugs for less than 3 months. The authors made the TCR library using RNA they extracted from PBMCs. The same sample was also studied in work on T cells in Graves' hyperthyroidism and ophthalmopathy.

This specimen consisted of peripheral blood mononuclear cells (PBMCs), obtained at new diagnosis, from a patient treated with antithyroid drugs. All receptors come from a woman in her thirties with Graves disease.

About this clonotype itself: This may arise from a read error, as a much more abundant clone is one base away. The chain couples TRBV12-5 to TRBJ1-1; 10 bases line up with TRBD1. Germline CDR1 LGHNT, CDR2 FRNRAP. The ends lost 4 bases at V and 3 bases at J; junction bases unmatched: 8. The CDR3 is 16 residues long. The CDR3 is CASGSDAGQGDTEAFF. The CDR3 DNA follows: TGTGCTAGTGGTTCAGATGCCGGACAGGGGGACACTGAAGCTTTCTTT.

Concerning this clonotype: A far larger clone is just one base off, so this is likely a read error. The rearrangement joins TRBV6-2 or TRBV6-3 to TRBJ2-1; TRBD2 matches 10 bases. The CDR3 loop spans 15 amino acids. The junction had 11 bases not matched to a gene; V was cut back by 5 bases and J by 10 bases. The germline gives CDR1 MNHEY, CDR2 SVGEGT. The DNA of the CDR3 is TGTGCCAGCAGTGAAGCTAGCGGGAGCTCCTACGAGCAGTTCTTC. Its translation: CASSEASGSSYEQFF.

This clonotype was seen repeatedly, ten times or more. The V gene is TRBV2, the J gene TRBJ2-7, with 7 bases identical to TRBD1. V lost 3 bases and J lost 2; bases outside the gene matches: 7. Looked up from germline, CDR1 is SNHLY and CDR2 is FYNNEI. The CDR3 spans 15 residues. The CDR3 here is CASSEEGGVAYEQYF. The CDR3, as DNA: TGTGCCAGCAGTGAGGAAGGGGGCGTCGCCTACGAGCAGTACTTC.

The rearrangement links TRBV5-6 to TRBJ2-2; D remains unclear. CDR1 and CDR2 from the germline V gene are SGHDT and YYEEEE. Trimming stripped 4 bases from V and 1 base from J, with 11 bases between. The CDR3 runs to 15 residues. The CDR3 sequence is CASSPLTRNTGELFF. For the CDR3, the DNA is TGTGCCAGCAGCCCCCTCACTCGGAACACCGGGGAGCTGTTTTTT.

V and J are TRBV27 and TRBJ1-2, with 10 bases that match TRBD1. Germline loops: CDR1 MNHEY, CDR2 SMNVEV (reference sequence). Trimming removed 0 bases from V and 7 bases from J; junction bases left unmatched: 8. The CDR3 length is 16 residues. CDR3 amino acids: CASSLSLDRGRGGYTF. As DNA, the CDR3 is TGTGCCAGCAGTTTATCCTTAGACAGGGGGCGCGGTGGCTACACCTTC.

This clonotype was detected ten times or more. The rearrangement links TRBV30 to TRBJ1-1; D possibly corresponds to TRBD1 (5 bases). Germline values: CDR1 GTSNPN, CDR2 SVGIG (reference sequence). The CDR3 totals 13 residues. V shed 5 bases and J shed 2 bases, with 12 bases lying between them. The CDR3 DNA sequence: TGTGCCTGGGGGGGAGGGTTAAACACTGAAGCTTTCTTT. Its translation is CAWGGGLNTEAFF.

This clonotype was detected only a few times. The genes are TRBV9 and TRBJ2-3, with 7 bases aligning to TRBD2. CDR1 SGDLS and CDR2 YYNGEE come from the germline V gene. V shed 8 bases, J shed 0 bases, and the junction held 6 bases outside the gene matches. CDR3 length: 14 amino acids. The CDR3 DNA sequence: TGTGCCAGTGGGAGCGGGACTAGCACAGATACGCAGTATTTT. This codes for CASGSGTSTDTQYF.

This clonotype was observed many times. V gene TRBV13 combines with J gene TRBJ1-2, with D tentatively TRBD1 (5 bases). Germline V gene sequence: CDR1 PRHDT, CDR2 FYEKMQ (reference sequence). This CDR3 spans 15 amino acids. V was clipped by 0 bases and J by 7 bases, with 15 bases between them. In nucleotides, the CDR3 is TGTGCCAGCAGCTTAGGGAGGGACCCCTGGCGTGGCTACACCTTC. This sequence encodes CASSLGRDPWRGYTF.

This clonotype has more than one count but fewer than ten. At one end, the junction sequence differs from germline, possibly due to a read error. The V gene is TRBV7-6, the J gene TRBJ2-5; D is unresolved. CDR1 is SGHVS, CDR2 FNYEAQ, per germline. The CDR3 has 14 amino acids. The CDR3 protein is CASILGAHQETQYF. CDR3 bases: TGTGCCAGCATCTTAGGAGCGCACCAAGAGACCCAGTACTTC.

The chain employs TRBV20-1 and TRBJ2-1; 14 bases align to TRBD2. Unmatched junction bases numbered 6, after V lost 1 base and J lost 10 bases. Germline assignment: CDR1 DFQATT and CDR2 SNEGSKA (reference sequence). This CDR3 comprises 15 residues. The CDR3 sequence is CSARAAGLAGVEQFF. The CDR3 nucleotides read TGCAGTGCTAGAGCGGCGGGACTAGCGGGAGTAGAGCAGTTCTTC.

In this sample, this clonotype turned up many times. The chain uses TRBV30 and TRBJ1-1; no firm D call. V dropped 0 bases and J dropped 0 bases, with 5 bases sitting between them. Germline CDR1 reads GTSNPN; CDR2 reads SVGIG (reference sequence). The CDR3 has 13 residues. CDR3 bases: TGTGCCTGGAGTGTTGGACTGAACACTGAAGCTTTCTTT. It translates to CAWSVGLNTEAFF.

As regards this clonotype: The junction departs from germline at one end; a sequencing error may be responsible. V gene TRBV27 combines with J gene TRBJ2-2, with 9 positions matching TRBD1. Germline V gives CDR1 MNHEY, CDR2 SMNVEV (reference sequence). There are 14 residues in the CDR3. CDR3 coding DNA: TGTGCCGCGGGAGCGGGACAGGGAACCGGGGAGCTGTTCTTT. Amino acids: CAAGAGQGTGELFF.

The chain is built from TRBV20-1 and TRBJ2-1; TRBD2 matches at 11 bases. Germline CDR1 and CDR2: DFQATT and SNEGSKA (reference sequence). The V gene end was trimmed by 0 bases and the J gene end by 0 bases; junction bases not matched to a gene: 10. The CDR3 covers 19 residues. CDR3 in DNA: TGCAGTGCTAGAGATACTAGCGGGAGAAGGGAGAGCTCCTACAATGAGCAGTTCTTC. It encodes CSARDTSGRRESSYNEQFF.

CDR3 sequence reads: CASRLGQGQGTQYF. As DNA, the CDR3 is TGTGCCAGCAGGCTCGGACAGGGGCAGGGTACGCAGTATTTT. The rearrangement links TRBV27 to TRBJ2-3, with TRBD1 identical over 9 bases. The ends lost 6 bases at V and 8 bases at J; junction bases unmatched: 9. Germline CDR1 reads MNHEY; CDR2 reads SMNVEV (reference sequence). The CDR3 contains 14 residues.

With regard to this clonotype: A much more abundant neighbour one base away suggests this may be a read error. The conserved final phenylalanine or tryptophan is absent from the CDR3, which likely points to a read error. CDR3 region: CSASGRVPEQFS. CDR3 coding DNA: TGCAGTGCTAGCGGGAGAGTTCCTGAGCAGTTCTCC. The chain recombines TRBV20-1 with TRBJ2-1; a possible D gene is TRBD2 (6 bases). This CDR3 is built from 12 residues. Germline V gene sequence: CDR1 DFQATT, CDR2 SNEGSKA (reference sequence). The ends were cut back, 3 bases at V and 9 bases at J, with 12 bases in the middle.

A few counts support this clonotype. The chain employs TRBV5-1 and TRBJ2-1, with D uncertain. CDR1 and CDR2 from the germline V gene are SGHRS and YFSETQ. The CDR3 is made up of 12 amino acids. The V end lost 0 bases, the J end lost 8 bases, and 6 bases lay between the germline ends. The CDR3 here is CASSLGVHEQFF. The CDR3 region has the DNA TGCGCCAGCAGCTTGGGAGTCCATGAGCAGTTCTTC.

Many counts were recorded for this clonotype. The chain's CDR3 is CASSGQINQPQHF. The DNA of the CDR3 is TGTGCCAGCAGTGGACAGATCAATCAGCCCCAGCATTTT. The rearrangement links TRBV12-3 or TRBV12-4 to TRBJ1-5, with a tentative D call TRBD1 (6 bases). The ends were cut back, 5 bases at V and 3 bases at J, with 8 bases in the middle. This CDR3 has 13 residues.

This clonotype was counted many times. J is TRBJ1-1 and V is TRBV6-5; D might be TRBD1 (5 bases). Germline V lookup: CDR1 MNHEY, CDR2 SVGAGI. V lost 0 bases to trimming and J lost 1 base, with 12 bases between them. The CDR3 runs to 16 residues. The CDR3, as DNA: TGTGCCAGCAGTTACTCCCCGACAGCGGCGAACACTGAAGCTTTCTTT. This encodes CASSYSPTAANTEAFF.

This clonotype was observed a handful of times. The V gene is TRBV19, the J gene TRBJ2-6; 7 nucleotides match TRBD1. V gave up 9 bases and J gave up 0 bases; unmatched junction bases: 8. This CDR3 is 16 amino acids long. CDR1 LNHDA and CDR2 SQIVND come from the germline V gene (reference sequence). CDR3 protein: CASRQGARSGANVLTF. CDR3 bases: TGTGCCAGCAGACAGGGTGCCCGCTCTGGGGCCAACGTCCTGACTTTC. Drawing the rest from reference TRBV19 and TRBJ2-6, the complete variable domain is DGGITQSPKYLFRKEGQNVTLSCEQNLNHDAMYWYRQDPGQGLRLIYYSQIVNDFQKGDIAEGYSVSREKKESFPLTVTSAQKNPTAFYLCASRQGARSGANVLTFGAGSRLTVL.

This clonotype was detected ten times or more. This rearrangement joins TRBV27 to TRBJ2-3; D uncertain. The J call could be wrong; TRBJ2-7 is a better fit for the DNA end. The CDR3 sequence is 16 residues long. In germline, CDR1 is MNHEY, CDR2 SMNVEV (reference sequence). CDR3 in amino acids: CASSSPTLEAKGEQYF. The DNA for the CDR3 is TGTGCCAGCAGTTCCCCGACGCTTGAAGCGAAGGGCGAGCAGTACTTC.

The rearrangement links TRBV5-1 to TRBJ2-5; the D gene is possibly TRBD2 (5 bases). V lost 2 bases, J lost 1 base, and 12 bases lay in between. Germline assignment: CDR1 SGHRS and CDR2 YFSETQ. This CDR3 has 15 residues. The CDR3: CASSFRGAVQETQYF. The CDR3 bases are TGCGCCAGCAGCTTTCGGGGAGCGGTCCAAGAGACCCAGTACTTC.

This clonotype was seen ten or more times. The chain is built from TRBV2 and TRBJ1-5; 9 positions match TRBD1. This CDR3 contains 14 residues. Unmatched junction bases numbered 4, after V lost 7 bases and J lost 3 bases. Germline assignment: CDR1 SNHLY and CDR2 FYNNEI. DNA for the CDR3: TGTGCCAGCACCGGACAGGGGATCAATCAGCCCCAGCATTTT. As protein: CASTGQGINQPQHF.

This clonotype was found once. The rearrangement joins TRBV29-1 to TRBJ1-3; TRBD1 matches 7 bases. CDR1 and CDR2 from the germline V gene are SQVTM and ANQGSEA. The CDR3 contains 13 residues. With 5 bases clipped from V and 3 bases from J, the junction kept 4 bases outside the gene matches. CDR3 sequence (DNA): TGCAGCGTTTCCGGGACAGTTGGAAACACCATATATTTT. This sequence encodes CSVSGTVGNTIYF.

The chain links TRBV19 to TRBJ2-5; 7 bases fit TRBD1. The CDR3 is 14 amino acids. The trim removed 6 bases at V and 5 bases at J, leaving 9 bases unmatched. Germline CDR1 reads LNHDA; CDR2 reads SQIVND (reference sequence). The DNA for the CDR3 is TGTGCCAGTAGGCCAAGATTACAGGGGGAGACCCAGTACTTC. Translated, it gives CASRPRLQGETQYF.

The chain is built from TRBV7-6 and TRBJ1-4; 7 bases match TRBD1. V dropped 5 bases and J dropped 0; count of bases not matched to a gene: 3. The CDR3 loop spans 15 amino acids. Per germline, CDR1 SGHVS and CDR2 FNYEAQ. CDR3 sequence reads: CASSATGATNEKLFF. As DNA, the CDR3 is TGTGCCAGCAGCGCAACAGGGGCAACTAATGAAAAACTGTTTTTT.

Notes on this clonotype: This may arise from a read error, as a much more abundant clone is one base away. The chain employs TRBV24-1 and TRBJ2-7; 10 nucleotides match TRBD1. The V gene's germline CDR1 is KGHDR and CDR2 SFDVKD. J lost 7 bases, V lost 7 bases, and 9 bases had no gene match. CDR3 length: 14 residues. The CDR3: CATSRDRGEHEQYF. In DNA form, the CDR3 reads TGTGCCACCAGCCGGGACAGGGGTGAACATGAGCAGTACTTC.

Details on this clonotype: With a far larger clone one base away, a read error is the likely cause. The chain employs TRBV4-2 and TRBJ2-1, with 9 nucleotides matching TRBD2. Germline CDR1 LGHNA, CDR2 YNFKEQ. After removal of 4 bases from V and 2 bases from J, the junction contained 3 bases not matched to a gene. The CDR3 totals 15 residues. CDR3 nucleotide sequence: TGTGCCAGCAGCCCTAGCGGGAACCCCTACAATGAGCAGTTCTTC. This gives the protein CASSPSGNPYNEQFF.